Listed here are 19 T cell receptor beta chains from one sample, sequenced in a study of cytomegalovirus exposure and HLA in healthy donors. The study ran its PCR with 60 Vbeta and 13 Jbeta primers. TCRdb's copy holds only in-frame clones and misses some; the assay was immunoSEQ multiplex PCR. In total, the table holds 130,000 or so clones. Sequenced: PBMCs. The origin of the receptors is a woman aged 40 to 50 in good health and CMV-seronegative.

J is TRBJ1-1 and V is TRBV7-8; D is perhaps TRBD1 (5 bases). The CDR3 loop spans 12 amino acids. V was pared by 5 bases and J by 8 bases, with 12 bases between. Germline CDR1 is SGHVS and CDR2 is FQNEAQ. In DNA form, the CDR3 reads TGTGCCAGCAGCCCTTGGCGGGGGGAAGCTTTCTTT. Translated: CASSPWRGEAFF. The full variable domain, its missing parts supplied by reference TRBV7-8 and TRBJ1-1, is GAGVSQSPRYKVAKRGQDVALRCDPISGHVSLFWYQQALGQGPEFLTYFQNEAQLDKSGLPSDRFFAERPEGSVSTLKIQRTQQEDSAVYLCASSPWRGEAFFGQGTRLTVV.

For the CDR3, the DNA is TGTGCCAGCAGTTTCACAGGGGGAGCCCCCTACGAGCAGTACTTC. Its translation: CASSFTGGAPYEQYF. This chain links TRBV27 with TRBJ2-7; 8 bases line up with TRBD1. The CDR3 is 15 amino acids. Germline assignment: CDR1 MNHEY and CDR2 SMNVEV (reference sequence). V trimming: 3 bases; J trimming: 2 bases; junction bases outside the gene matches: 6.

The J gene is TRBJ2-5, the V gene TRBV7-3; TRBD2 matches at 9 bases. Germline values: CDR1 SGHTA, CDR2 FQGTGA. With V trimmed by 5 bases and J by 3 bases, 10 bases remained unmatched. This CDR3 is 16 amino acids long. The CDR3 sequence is CASSPLGLAGKETQYF. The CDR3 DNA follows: TGTGCCAGCAGCCCCCTCGGGCTAGCGGGGAAAGAGACCCAGTACTTC.

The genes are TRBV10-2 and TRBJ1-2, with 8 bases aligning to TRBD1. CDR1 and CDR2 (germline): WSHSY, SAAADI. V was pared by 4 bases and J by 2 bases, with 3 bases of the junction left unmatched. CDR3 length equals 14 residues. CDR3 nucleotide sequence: TGCGCCAGCAGTGTCGACAGGGGAAACTATGGCTACACCTTC. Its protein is CASSVDRGNYGYTF.

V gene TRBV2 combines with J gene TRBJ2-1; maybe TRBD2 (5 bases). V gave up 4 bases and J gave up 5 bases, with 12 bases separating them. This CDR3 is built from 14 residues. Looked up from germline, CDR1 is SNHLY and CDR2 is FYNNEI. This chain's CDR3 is CASSGRAADNEQFF. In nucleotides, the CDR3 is TGTGCCAGCAGTGGAAGGGCAGCGGACAATGAGCAGTTCTTC.

CDR3 in DNA: TGTGCCAGCAGTCCGACAGCCTCTGGAAACACCATATATTTT. Its translation: CASSPTASGNTIYF. V is TRBV2 and J is TRBJ1-3; possible D gene TRBD1, 5 bases. Trimming took 5 bases from V and 0 from J, leaving 8 bases between them. The germline gives CDR1 SNHLY, CDR2 FYNNEI. The CDR3 consists of 14 residues.

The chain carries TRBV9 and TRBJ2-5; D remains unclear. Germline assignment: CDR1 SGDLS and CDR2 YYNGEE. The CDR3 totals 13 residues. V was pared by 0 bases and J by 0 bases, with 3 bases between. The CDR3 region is CASSVDNQETQYF. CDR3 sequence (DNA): TGTGCCAGCAGCGTAGACAACCAAGAGACCCAGTACTTC. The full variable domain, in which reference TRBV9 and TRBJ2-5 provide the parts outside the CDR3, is DSGVTQTPKHLITATGQRVTLRCSPRSGDLSVYWYQQSLDQGLQFLIQYYNGEERAKGNILERFSAQQFPDLHSELNLSSLELGDSALYFCASSVDNQETQYFGPGTRLLVL.

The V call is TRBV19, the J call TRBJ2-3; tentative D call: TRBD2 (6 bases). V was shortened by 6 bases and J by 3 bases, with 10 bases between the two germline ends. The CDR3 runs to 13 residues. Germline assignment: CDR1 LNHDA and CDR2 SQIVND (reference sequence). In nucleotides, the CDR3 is TGTGCCAGTAGGAGGGACTTTACAGATACGCAGTATTTT. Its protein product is CASRRDFTDTQYF.

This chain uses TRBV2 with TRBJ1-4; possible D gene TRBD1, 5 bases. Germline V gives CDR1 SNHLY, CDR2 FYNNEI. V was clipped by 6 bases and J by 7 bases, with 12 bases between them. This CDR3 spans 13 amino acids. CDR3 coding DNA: TGTGCCAGCAGCGGGGGTACACTTGAAAAACTGTTTTTT. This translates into CASSGGTLEKLFF.

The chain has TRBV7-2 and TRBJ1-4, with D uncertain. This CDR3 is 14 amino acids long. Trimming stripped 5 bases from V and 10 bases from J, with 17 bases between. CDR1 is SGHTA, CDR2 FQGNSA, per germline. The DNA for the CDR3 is TGTGCCAGCAGCCACCGGGATCCCCGGGGAAAACTGTTTTTT. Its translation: CASSHRDPRGKLFF. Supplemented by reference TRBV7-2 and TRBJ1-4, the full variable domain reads GAGVSQSPSNKVTEKGKDVELRCDPISGHTALYWYRQSLGQGLEFLIYFQGNSAPDKSGLPSDRFSAERTGGSVSTLTIQRTQQEDSAVYLCASSHRDPRGKLFFGSGTQLSVL.

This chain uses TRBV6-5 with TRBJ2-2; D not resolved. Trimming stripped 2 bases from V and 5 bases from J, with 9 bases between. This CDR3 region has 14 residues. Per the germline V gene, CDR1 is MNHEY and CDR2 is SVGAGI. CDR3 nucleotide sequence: TGTGCCAGCAGTTACAGGCTGAGGACCGGGGAGCTGTTTTTT. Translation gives CASSYRLRTGELFF.

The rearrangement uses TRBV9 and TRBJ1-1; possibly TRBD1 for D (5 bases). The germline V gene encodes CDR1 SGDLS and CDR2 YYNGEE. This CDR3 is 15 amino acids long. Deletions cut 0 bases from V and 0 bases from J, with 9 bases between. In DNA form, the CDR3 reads TGTGCCAGCAGCGTAGAAACAGGTTTGAACACTGAAGCTTTCTTT. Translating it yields CASSVETGLNTEAFF.

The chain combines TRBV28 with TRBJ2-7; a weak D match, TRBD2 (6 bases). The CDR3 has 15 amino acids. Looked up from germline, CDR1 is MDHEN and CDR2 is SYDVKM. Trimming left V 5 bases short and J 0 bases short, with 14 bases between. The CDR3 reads CASSPAGPSSYEQYV. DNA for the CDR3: TGTGCCAGCAGTCCGGCGGGGCCGAGCTCCTACGAGCAGTACGTC.

CDR3 region: CASSTRDRGQDGYTF. CDR3 nucleotides: TGTGCCAGCAGCACTCGGGACAGGGGGCAAGATGGCTACACCTTC. The chain uses TRBV7-2 and TRBJ1-2; 12 nucleotides line up with TRBD1. Germline V lookup: CDR1 SGHTA, CDR2 FQGNSA. There are 15 residues in the CDR3. After removal of 5 bases from V and 6 bases from J, the junction contained 7 bases not matched to a gene.

Here the CDR3 reads CASSYSDRDSPYEQYV. In DNA form, the CDR3 reads TGCGCCAGCAGCTATAGCGACCGGGACAGTCCCTACGAGCAGTACGTC. The rearrangement links TRBV5-1 to TRBJ2-7; 7 nucleotides line up with TRBD1. There are 16 residues in the CDR3. Trimming at V came to 3 bases and at J to 2 bases, leaving 11 bases not matched to a gene. CDR1 is SGHRS and CDR2 is YFSETQ in the germline V gene.

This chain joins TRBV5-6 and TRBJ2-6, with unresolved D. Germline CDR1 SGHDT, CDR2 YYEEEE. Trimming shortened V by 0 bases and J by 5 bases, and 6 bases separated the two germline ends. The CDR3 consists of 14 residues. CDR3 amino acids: CASSLVARANVLTF. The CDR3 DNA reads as TGTGCCAGCAGCTTGGTGGCAAGGGCCAACGTCCTGACTTTC.

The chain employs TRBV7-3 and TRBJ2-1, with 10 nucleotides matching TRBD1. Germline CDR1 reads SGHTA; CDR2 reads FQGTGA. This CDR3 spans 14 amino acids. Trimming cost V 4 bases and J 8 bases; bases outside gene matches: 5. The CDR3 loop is CASSSGQGFDEQFF. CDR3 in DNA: TGTGCCAGCAGCTCGGGACAGGGGTTCGATGAGCAGTTCTTC.

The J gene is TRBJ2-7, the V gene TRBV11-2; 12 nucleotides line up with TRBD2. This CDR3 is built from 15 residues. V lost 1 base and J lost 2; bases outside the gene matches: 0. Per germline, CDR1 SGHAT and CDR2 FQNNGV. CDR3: CASSLGTSGAYEQYV. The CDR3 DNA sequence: TGTGCCAGCAGCTTAGGGACTAGCGGGGCCTACGAGCAGTACGTC.

The CDR3 spells CASSWDREGEQFF. Here the CDR3 DNA reads TGTGCCAGCAGTTGGGACAGGGAGGGTGAGCAGTTCTTC. This sequence joins TRBV27 and TRBJ2-1; 9 bases line up with TRBD1. The germline CDR1 and CDR2 sequences are MNHEY and SMNVEV (reference sequence). CDR3 length: 13 amino acids. The V and J ends lost 4 bases and 9 bases, in that order; junction bases with no gene match: 4.